What follows describes a single TCR beta chain. Study processing details: How many nucleated cells were present was estimated from reference gene primer amplification. The table came from immunoSEQ multiplex PCR; TCRdb's copy has only in-frame clones and leaves some out. V, J and clone size are those of that table, while D and trimming were read from the DNA. Of about 90,000 clones in the sample, 85% to 95% were seen once. Germline V CDR1 and CDR2: MNHEY, SMNVEV (reference sequence). This CDR3 has 14 residues. Trimming removed 3 bases from V and 6 bases from J; junction bases left unmatched: 5. These data come from a study of blood T cell repertoires in COVID-19. Study context: The United States, Italy and Spain were the sources of the acute and convalescent COVID-19 samples. Nucleic acid was either cDNA or gDNA, and it came from T cells, B-cell-depleted T cells, or PBMCs.

The specimen was peripheral blood. The sequence came from a woman aged 55-69 years with active COVID-19. The gene calls are TRBV27 and TRBJ2-7; 10 nucleotides match TRBD1. The CDR3 coding sequence is TGTGCCAGCAGTTTGGTCGGGGACAGGGGCGAGCAGTACTTC. Translated: CASSLVGDRGEQYF.